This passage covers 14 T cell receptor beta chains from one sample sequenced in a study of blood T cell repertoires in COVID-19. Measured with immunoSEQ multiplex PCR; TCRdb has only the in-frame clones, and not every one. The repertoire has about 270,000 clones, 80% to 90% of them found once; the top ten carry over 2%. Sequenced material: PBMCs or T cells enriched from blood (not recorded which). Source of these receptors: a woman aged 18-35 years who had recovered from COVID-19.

This CDR3 reads CASSQSTGLSNQPQHF. As DNA, the CDR3 is TGCGCCAGCAGCCAGTCTACAGGCCTTAGCAATCAGCCCCAGCATTTT. The chain couples TRBV4-1 to TRBJ1-5; a weak D match, TRBD1 (5 bases). The V and J ends lost 3 bases and 0 bases respectively, with 12 bases between them. This CDR3 has 16 residues. Germline V CDR1 and CDR2: MGHRA, YSYEKL.

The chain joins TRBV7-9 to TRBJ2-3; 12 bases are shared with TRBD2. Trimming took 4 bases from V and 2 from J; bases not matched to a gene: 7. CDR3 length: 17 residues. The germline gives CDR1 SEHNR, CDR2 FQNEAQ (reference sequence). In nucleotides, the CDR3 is TGTGCCAGCAGCTCAGCTAGCGGGGGGGCTCTCACAGATACGCAGTATTTT. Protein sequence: CASSSASGGALTDTQYF.

The CDR3: CASGQGGNTIYF. The CDR3 DNA reads TGTGCCAGCGGACAGGGTGGAAACACCATATATTTT. V is TRBV5-6 and J is TRBJ1-3; TRBD1 aligns across 8 bases. Per the germline V gene, CDR1 is SGHDT and CDR2 is YYEEEE. The CDR3 sequence is 12 residues long. J was trimmed by 3 bases and V by 7 bases; bases with no gene match: 0.

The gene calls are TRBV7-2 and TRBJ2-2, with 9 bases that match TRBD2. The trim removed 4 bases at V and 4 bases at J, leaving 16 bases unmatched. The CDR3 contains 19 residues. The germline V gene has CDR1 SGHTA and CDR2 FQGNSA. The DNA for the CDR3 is TGTGCCAGCAGCTCCTACCGGGGGATAGCGGGGGAGATCACCGGGGAGCTGTTTTTT. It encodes CASSSYRGIAGEITGELFF.

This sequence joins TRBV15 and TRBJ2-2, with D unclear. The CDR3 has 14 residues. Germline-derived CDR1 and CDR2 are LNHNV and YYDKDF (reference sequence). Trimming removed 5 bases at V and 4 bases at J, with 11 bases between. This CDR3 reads CATSPSPLTGELFF. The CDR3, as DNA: TGTGCCACCAGCCCGTCCCCCCTCACCGGGGAGCTGTTTTTT.

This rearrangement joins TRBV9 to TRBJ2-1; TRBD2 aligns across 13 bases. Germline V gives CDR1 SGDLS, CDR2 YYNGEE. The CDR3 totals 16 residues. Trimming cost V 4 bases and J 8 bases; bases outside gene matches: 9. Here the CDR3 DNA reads TGTGCCAGCAGCATCCGACTAGCGGGGGGACTTGATGAGCAGTTCTTC. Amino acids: CASSIRLAGGLDEQFF. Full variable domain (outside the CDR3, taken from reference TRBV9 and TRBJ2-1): DSGVTQTPKHLITATGQRVTLRCSPRSGDLSVYWYQQSLDQGLQFLIQYYNGEERAKGNILERFSAQQFPDLHSELNLSSLELGDSALYFCASSIRLAGGLDEQFFGPGTRLTVL.

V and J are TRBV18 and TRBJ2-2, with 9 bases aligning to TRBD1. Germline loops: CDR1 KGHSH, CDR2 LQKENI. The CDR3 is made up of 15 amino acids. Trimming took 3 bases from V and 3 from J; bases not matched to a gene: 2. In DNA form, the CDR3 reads TGTGCCAGCTCACCGTGGACAGGGGACACCGGGGAGCTGTTTTTT. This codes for CASSPWTGDTGELFF. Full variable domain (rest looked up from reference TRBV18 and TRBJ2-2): NAGVMQNPRHLVRRRGQEARLRCSPMKGHSHVYWYRQLPEEGLKFMVYLQKENIIDESGMPKERFSAEFPKEGPSILRIQQVVRGDSAAYFCASSPWTGDTGELFFGEGSRLTVL.

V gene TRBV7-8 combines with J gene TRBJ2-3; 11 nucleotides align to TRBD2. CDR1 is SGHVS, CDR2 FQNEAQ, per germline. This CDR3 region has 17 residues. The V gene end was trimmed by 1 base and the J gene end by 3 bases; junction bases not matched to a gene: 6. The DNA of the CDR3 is TGTGCCAGCAGCTTAGGGGAGACTAGCGGGGCGACAGATACGCAGTATTTT. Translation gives CASSLGETSGATDTQYF.

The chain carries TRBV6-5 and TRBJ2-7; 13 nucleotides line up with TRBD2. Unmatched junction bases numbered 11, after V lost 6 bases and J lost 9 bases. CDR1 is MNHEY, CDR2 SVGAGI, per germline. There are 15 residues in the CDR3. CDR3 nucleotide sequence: TGTGCCAGCAGCGATACTAGCGGGGGGGCAGGAGGGCAGTACTTC. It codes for CASSDTSGGAGGQYF.

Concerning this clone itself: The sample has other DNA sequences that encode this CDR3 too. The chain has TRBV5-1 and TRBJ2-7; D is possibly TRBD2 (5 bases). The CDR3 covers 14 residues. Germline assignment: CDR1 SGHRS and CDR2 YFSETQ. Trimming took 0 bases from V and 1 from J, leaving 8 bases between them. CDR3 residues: CASSLVGASYEQYF. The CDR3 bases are TGCGCCAGCAGCTTGGTGGGAGCGTCCTACGAGCAGTACTTC.

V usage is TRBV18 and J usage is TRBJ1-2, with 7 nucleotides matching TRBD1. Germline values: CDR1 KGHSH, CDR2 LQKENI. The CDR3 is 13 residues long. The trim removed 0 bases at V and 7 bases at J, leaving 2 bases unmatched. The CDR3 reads CASSPPGGGGYTF. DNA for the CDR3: TGTGCCAGCTCACCACCAGGGGGCGGTGGCTACACCTTC.

The CDR3 loop is CASSLLGGRETEAFF. The CDR3 DNA sequence: TGCGCCAGCAGCTTGTTAGGGGGTAGGGAAACTGAAGCTTTCTTT. The chain uses TRBV5-1 and TRBJ1-1; maybe TRBD1 (6 bases). Trimming removed 1 base at V and 5 bases at J, with 15 bases between. The CDR3 contains 15 residues. Germline V gene data show CDR1 as SGHRS and CDR2 as YFSETQ. The variable domain in full, with the rest retrieved from reference TRBV5-1 and TRBJ1-1, is KAGVTQTPRYLIKTRGQQVTLSCSPISGHRSVSWYQQTPGQGLQFLFEYFSETQRNKGNFPGRFSGRQFSNSRSEMNVSTLELGDSALYLCASSLLGGRETEAFFGQGTRLTVV.

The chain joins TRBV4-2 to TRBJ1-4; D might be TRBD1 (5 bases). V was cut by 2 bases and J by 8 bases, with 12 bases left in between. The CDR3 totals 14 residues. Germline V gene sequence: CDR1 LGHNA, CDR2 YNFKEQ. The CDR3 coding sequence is TGTGCCAGCAGCCAACGGCAGGGTGGAGAAAAACTGTTTTTT. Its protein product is CASSQRQGGEKLFF.

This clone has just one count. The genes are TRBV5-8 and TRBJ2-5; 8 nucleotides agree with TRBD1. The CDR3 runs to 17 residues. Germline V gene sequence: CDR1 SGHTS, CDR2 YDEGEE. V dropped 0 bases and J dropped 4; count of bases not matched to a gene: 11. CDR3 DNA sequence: TGTGCCAGCAGCTTGGGTGCAGGGGGCGTCATGTCAGAGACCCAGTACTTC. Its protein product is CASSLGAGGVMSETQYF.